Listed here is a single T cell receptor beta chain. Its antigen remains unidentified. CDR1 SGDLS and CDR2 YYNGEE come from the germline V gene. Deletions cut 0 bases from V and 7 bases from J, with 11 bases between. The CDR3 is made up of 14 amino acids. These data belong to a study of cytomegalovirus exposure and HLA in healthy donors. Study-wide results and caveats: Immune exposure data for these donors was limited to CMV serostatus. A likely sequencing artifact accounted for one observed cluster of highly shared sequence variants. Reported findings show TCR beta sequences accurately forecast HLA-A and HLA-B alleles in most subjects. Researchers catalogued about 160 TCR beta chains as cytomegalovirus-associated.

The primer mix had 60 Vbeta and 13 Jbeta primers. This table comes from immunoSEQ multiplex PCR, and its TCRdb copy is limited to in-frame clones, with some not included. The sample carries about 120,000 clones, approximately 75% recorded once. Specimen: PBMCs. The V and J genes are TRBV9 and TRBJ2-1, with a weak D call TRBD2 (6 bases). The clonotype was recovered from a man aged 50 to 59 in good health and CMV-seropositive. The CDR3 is CASSVDGRTNEQFF. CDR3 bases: TGTGCCAGCAGCGTAGACGGGAGAACGAATGAGCAGTTCTTC.